The next 2 T cell receptor beta chains were all read from a single sample in a study of blood T cell repertoires in COVID-19. TCRdb keeps only in-frame clones here, not all; method: immunoSEQ multiplex PCR. In the table there are more than 300,000 clones, more than 75% of which are singletons. The sample consisted of peripheral blood. Every receptor here comes from a woman in her 30s with COVID-19, enrolled during active disease.

The gene calls are TRBV27 and TRBJ1-1; D gene ambiguous. V lost 6 bases to trimming and J lost 4 bases, with 15 bases between them. The CDR3 consists of 14 residues. The germline CDR1 and CDR2 sequences are MNHEY and SMNVEV (reference sequence). This CDR3 reads CASSPRRPPTEAFF. CDR3 nucleotide sequence: TGTGCCAGCAGCCCCCGGCGGCCCCCCACTGAAGCTTTCTTT.

This clone was recorded at least ten times. The rearrangement links TRBV6-6 to TRBJ2-1; 12 nucleotides agree with TRBD2. Germline lookup yields CDR1 MNHNY and CDR2 SVGAGI (reference sequence). V dropped 0 bases and J dropped 7; count of bases not matched to a gene: 1. The CDR3 loop spans 15 amino acids. In nucleotides, the CDR3 is TGTGCCAGCAGTTACTCGCTAGCGGGAGGGAATGAGCAGTTCTTC. It specifies CASSYSLAGGNEQFF.